Presented here are 10 T cell receptor beta chains from one specimen sequenced in a study of T cell responses to AZD1222 COVID-19 vaccine. Method: immunoSEQ multiplex PCR; TCRdb's copy keeps in-frame clones and lacks some. The sample yields 150,000 to 200,000 clones, 80% to 95% seen once. The starting material was peripheral blood, obtained on day 0 of AZD1222 vaccination. Receptors were obtained from an adult in good health.

The CDR3 DNA follows: TGTGCCAGCGGGGGACTAGCGAGCTACAATGAGCAGTTCTTC. It is translated as CASGGLASYNEQFF. This chain connects TRBV7-9 to TRBJ2-1, with TRBD2 matching over 10 bases. This CDR3 comprises 14 residues. Germline V gives CDR1 SEHNR, CDR2 FQNEAQ (reference sequence). V was pared by 8 bases and J by 3 bases, with 4 bases of the junction left unmatched.

This chain connects TRBV11-3 to TRBJ1-1; D not certain. The CDR3 spans 15 residues. The V gene lost 0 bases and the J gene lost 6 bases, with 14 bases spanning the gap. Germline V lookup: CDR1 SGHNT, CDR2 YENEEA. CDR3 amino acids: CASSLDSGLGAEAFF. The CDR3 region has the DNA TGTGCCAGCAGCTTAGATTCCGGGTTAGGCGCTGAAGCTTTCTTT.

The V and J genes are TRBV2 and TRBJ2-3, with TRBD1 matching over 9 bases. CDR3 length: 13 residues. Germline V gene lookup returns CDR1 SNHLY and CDR2 FYNNEI. The trim removed 6 bases at V and 14 bases at J, leaving 12 bases unmatched. The CDR3 sequence: CASRTRQGGDGYF. The CDR3 DNA sequence: TGTGCCAGCAGGACTAGACAGGGGGGCGATGGGTATTTT.

In its sample, this clone was seen once. The chain couples TRBV2 to TRBJ2-7; D might be TRBD2 (6 bases). Germline values: CDR1 SNHLY, CDR2 FYNNEI. V dropped 5 bases and J dropped 1 base, with 15 bases sitting between them. CDR3 length: 15 residues. This chain's CDR3 is CASSPASGRSYEQYF. In DNA, the CDR3 is TGTGCCAGCAGTCCCGCCTCGGGGAGGTCCTACGAGCAGTACTTC.

CDR3 residues: CASSWTARDMNEQFF. The CDR3 bases are TGTGCCAGCAGCTGGACGGCCAGGGATATGAATGAGCAGTTCTTC. The genes are TRBV5-8 and TRBJ2-1, with a tentative D call TRBD1 (5 bases). This CDR3 is 15 amino acids long. Per germline, CDR1 SGHTS and CDR2 YDEGEE. V was clipped by 3 bases and J by 7 bases, with 17 bases between them.

V and J are TRBV7-3 and TRBJ2-5, with a tentative D call TRBD1 (5 bases). The V gene lost 1 base and the J gene lost 3 bases, with 9 bases spanning the gap. The CDR3 sequence is 14 residues long. In germline, CDR1 is SGHTA, CDR2 FQGTGA. As DNA, the CDR3 is TGTGCCAGCAGCTTAAGCGCAGGGAAAGAGACCCAGTACTTC. Encoded protein: CASSLSAGKETQYF.

The chain uses TRBV19 and TRBJ1-4, with 7 nucleotides matching TRBD1. Germline assignment: CDR1 LNHDA and CDR2 SQIVND (reference sequence). CDR3 length equals 15 residues. Losses at the gene ends were 5 bases for V and 0 bases for J; bases not matched to a gene: 3. CDR3 sequence reads: CASSSTGATNEKLFF. The CDR3 nucleotides read TGTGCCAGTAGTTCTACAGGGGCAACTAATGAAAAACTGTTTTTT.

J is TRBJ2-2 and V is TRBV19, with 10 bases that match TRBD2. Germline V gene data show CDR1 as LNHDA and CDR2 as SQIVND (reference sequence). V dropped 4 bases and J dropped 5; count of bases not matched to a gene: 19. The CDR3 spans 20 residues. The CDR3 loop is CASSTPTGLAGVVGTGELFF. In DNA, the CDR3 is TGTGCCAGTAGTACGCCTACGGGCCTAGCGGGAGTAGTGGGGACCGGGGAGCTGTTTTTT.

The chain joins TRBV7-2 to TRBJ1-1, with 9 bases that match TRBD1. The V segment lost 1 base and the J segment 8 bases; nucleotides outside the gene matches: 8. Looked up from germline, CDR1 is SGHTA and CDR2 is FQGNSA. The CDR3 is 15 residues long. The CDR3 nucleotides read TGTGCCAGCAGCTTAGGACGCCAAGACAGGGGGGAAGCTTTCTTT. Residues: CASSLGRQDRGEAFF.

The gene calls are TRBV28 and TRBJ2-7, with D uncertain. Per germline, CDR1 MDHEN and CDR2 SYDVKM. The CDR3 has 14 residues. The V end was cut by 1 base, the J end by 6 bases, with 13 bases between. CDR3 sequence (DNA): TGTGCCAGCAGTTTATCGGACCGAAACCGCGAGCAGTACTTC. This translates into CASSLSDRNREQYF.